Included here is one T cell receptor beta chain sequence, with context. V shed 4 bases and J 8 bases; nucleotides not matched to a gene: 7. CDR1 SGHRS and CDR2 YFSETQ come from the germline V gene. The CDR3 covers 14 residues. Participants were aged about 18 to 100 years from approximately 25 US areas. The data were produced by immunoSEQ multiplex PCR, yet TCRdb's version contains in-frame clones alone and is incomplete. The table includes about 330,000 clones, roughly 87% detected once. This sample is part of a study of blood T cell repertoires in COVID-19. The wider study: PBMCs, B-cell-depleted T cells, or T cells provided the cDNA or gDNA that made up the material.

The sample comprised PBMCs or T cells enriched from blood (not recorded which). V gene TRBV5-1 combines with J gene TRBJ1-2, with TRBD1 identical over 11 bases. This TCR was sampled from a woman aged 25 to 39 who had recovered from COVID-19. The CDR3 protein is CASSPGTGGWGYTF. The CDR3 region has the DNA TGCGCCAGCAGCCCCGGGACAGGGGGTTGGGGCTACACCTTC.